This TCR beta chain originates from a study of radiation and T cells in renal cell carcinoma. Study results and caveats: Baseline intratumoral clonotype presence is unknown without pretreatment biopsies. From baseline, blood top tumor clonotypes peaked at 2 weeks post-radiation.

Profiled with immunoSEQ multiplex PCR; TCRdb holds only in-frame clones, not every one. The profile covers 100,000 to 150,000 clones, with roughly 91% appearing a single time and almost 6% taken by the ten largest. Comments on this clone: Its matching antigen is unknown.

Germline CDR1 is MRHNA and CDR2 is SNTAGT. This CDR3 is built from 13 residues. Between the trimmed V and J ends, which lost 2 bases and 10 bases, there was a span of 9 bases. The time point denotes: blood 2 weeks post-SBRT. Described treatment: 15 Gy SBRT to primary tumor, nephrectomy 4 weeks later. Clear cell pathology was present in this patient's renal cell carcinoma. The receptor was isolated from a woman between 70 and 85 years old with renal cell carcinoma. The rearrangement uses TRBV6-4 and TRBJ1-6; D unresolved. The source was blood, collected from a patient whose treatment included radiotherapy and nephrectomy. In nucleotides, the CDR3 is TGTGCCAGCAGTGACAATAGGAAATCACCCCTCCACTTT. It codes for CASSDNRKSPLHF.